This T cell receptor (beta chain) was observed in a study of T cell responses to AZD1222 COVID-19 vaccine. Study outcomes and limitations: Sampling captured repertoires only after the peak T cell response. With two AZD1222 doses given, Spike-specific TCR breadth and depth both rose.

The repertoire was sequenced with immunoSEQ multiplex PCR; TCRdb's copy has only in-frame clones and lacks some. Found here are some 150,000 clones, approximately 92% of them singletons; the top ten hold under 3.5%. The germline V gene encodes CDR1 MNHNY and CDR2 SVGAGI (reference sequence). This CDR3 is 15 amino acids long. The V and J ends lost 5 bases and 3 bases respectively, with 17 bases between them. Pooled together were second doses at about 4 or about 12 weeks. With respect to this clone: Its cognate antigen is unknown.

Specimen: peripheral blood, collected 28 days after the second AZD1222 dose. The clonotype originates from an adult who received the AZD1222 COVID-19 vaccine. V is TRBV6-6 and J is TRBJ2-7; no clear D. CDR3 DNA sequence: TGTGCCAGCAGTAGGGCAGGTTCAACCTTCTACGAGCAGTACTTC. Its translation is CASSRAGSTFYEQYF.